The TCR beta chain described here comes from a study of T cells in Graves' hyperthyroidism and ophthalmopathy. Study-level information: The authors collected peripheral blood at initial diagnosis, before any treatment.

In this sample, this clonotype turned up a few times. Patients showing uncontrolled infection, other autoimmune disease, pregnancy or lactation were ineligible. V was pared by 7 bases and J by 4 bases, with 11 bases between. The CDR3 length is 12 residues. In germline, CDR1 is MDHEN, CDR2 SYDVKM. RNA transcripts served as the template for amplifying TCR beta CDR3 regions. A first-round RT-PCR of the TCR CDR3 used the HTBI primer set. Each CDR3 protein is one row after TCRdb ran MiXCR on the multiplex PCR reads. The table lists approximately 710,000 distinct CDR3 sequences, 17% of them singletons. Source material: blood. This clonotype was sampled from a man aged 50-60 years with Graves' hyperthyroidism. The rearrangement joins TRBV28 to TRBJ2-7, with a tentative D call TRBD2 (6 bases). CDR3 amino acids: CASNEEGYEQYF. The CDR3 coding sequence is TGTGCCAGCAATGAGGAGGGTTACGAGCAGTACTTC. The variable domain in full, completed from reference TRBV28 and TRBJ2-7, reads DVKVTQSSRYLVKRTGEKVFLECVQDMDHENMFWYRQDPGLGLRLIYFSYDVKMKEKGDIPEGYSVSREKKERFSLILESASTNQTSMYLCASNEEGYEQYFGPGTRLTVT.